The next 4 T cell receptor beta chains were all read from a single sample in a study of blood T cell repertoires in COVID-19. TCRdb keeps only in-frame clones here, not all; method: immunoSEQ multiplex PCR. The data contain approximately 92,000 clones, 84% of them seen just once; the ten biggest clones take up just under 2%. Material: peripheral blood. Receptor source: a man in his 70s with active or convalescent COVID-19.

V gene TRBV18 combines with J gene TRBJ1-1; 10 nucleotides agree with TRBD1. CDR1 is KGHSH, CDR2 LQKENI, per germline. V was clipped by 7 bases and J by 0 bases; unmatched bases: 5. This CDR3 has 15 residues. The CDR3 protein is CASYGTGAVNTEAFF. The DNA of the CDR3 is TGTGCCAGCTATGGGACAGGGGCCGTGAACACTGAAGCTTTCTTT.

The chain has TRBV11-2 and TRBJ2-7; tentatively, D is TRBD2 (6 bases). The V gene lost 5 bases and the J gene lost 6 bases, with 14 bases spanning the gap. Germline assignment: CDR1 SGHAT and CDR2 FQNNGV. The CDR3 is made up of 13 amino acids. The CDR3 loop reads CASSPAGSIEQYF. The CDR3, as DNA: TGTGCCAGCAGCCCTGCGGGATCGATCGAGCAGTACTTC.

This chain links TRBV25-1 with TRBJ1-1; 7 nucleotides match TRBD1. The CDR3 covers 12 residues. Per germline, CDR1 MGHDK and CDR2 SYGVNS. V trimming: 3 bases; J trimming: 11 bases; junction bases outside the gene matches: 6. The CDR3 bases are TGTGCCAGCAGTGACCCGGGACAGAGGGCTTTCTTT. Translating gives CASSDPGQRAFF.

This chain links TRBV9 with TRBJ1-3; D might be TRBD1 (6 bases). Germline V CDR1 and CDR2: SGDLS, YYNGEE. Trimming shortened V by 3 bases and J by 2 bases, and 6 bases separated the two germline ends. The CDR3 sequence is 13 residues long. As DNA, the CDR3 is TGTGCCAGCAGCGCAGGGGCTGGAAACACCATATATTTT. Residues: CASSAGAGNTIYF. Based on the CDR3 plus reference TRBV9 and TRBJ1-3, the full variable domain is DSGVTQTPKHLITATGQRVTLRCSPRSGDLSVYWYQQSLDQGLQFLIQYYNGEERAKGNILERFSAQQFPDLHSELNLSSLELGDSALYFCASSAGAGNTIYFGEGSWLTVV.